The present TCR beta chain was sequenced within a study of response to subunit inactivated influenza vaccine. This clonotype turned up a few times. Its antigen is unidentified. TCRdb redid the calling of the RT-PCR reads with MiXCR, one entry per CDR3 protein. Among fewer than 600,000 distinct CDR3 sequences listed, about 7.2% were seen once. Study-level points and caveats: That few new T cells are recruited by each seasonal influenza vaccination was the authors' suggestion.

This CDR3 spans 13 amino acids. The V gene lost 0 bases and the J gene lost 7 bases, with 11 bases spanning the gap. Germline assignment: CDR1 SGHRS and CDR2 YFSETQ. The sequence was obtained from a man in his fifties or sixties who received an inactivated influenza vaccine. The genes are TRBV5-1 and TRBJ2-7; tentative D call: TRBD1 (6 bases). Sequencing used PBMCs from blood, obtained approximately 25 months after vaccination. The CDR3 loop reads CASSLEDSWEQYF. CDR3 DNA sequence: TGCGCCAGCAGCTTGGAGGACAGTTGGGAGCAGTACTTC.